What follows is one T cell receptor (beta chain) and its context. The data stem from a study of blood T cell repertoires in COVID-19. About the study: Samples representing acute and convalescent COVID-19 were sourced from the United States, Italy and Spain. Sample material is recorded as cDNA or gDNA derived from T cells, B-cell-depleted T cells, or PBMCs.

Trimming took off 7 bases at V and 2 bases at J, with 12 bases between the two ends. The germline V gene has CDR1 MNHEY and CDR2 SVGAGI. This CDR3 is 14 amino acids long. Per the authors' pipeline: Estimation of nucleated cell counts was performed using reference gene primer amplification. Sequencing was performed with immunoSEQ multiplex PCR; in TCRdb, only in-frame clones are kept and a portion is missing. The V and J calls and clone size were taken over from that table, and D and trimming were inferred from the DNA. The sample records roughly 70,000 clones, approximately 88% being singletons. The genes are TRBV6-5 and TRBJ1-5; D not certain. The specimen sequenced was peripheral blood. This clonotype originated in a woman in her seventies with acute or convalescent COVID-19. The CDR3 loop reads CASNRGDGNQPQHF. The CDR3 nucleotides read TGTGCCAGCAACCGCGGAGATGGCAATCAGCCCCAGCATTTT.